The 3 T cell receptor beta chains below come from one sample, sequenced in a study of blood T cell repertoires in COVID-19. Using immunoSEQ multiplex PCR, the repertoire was profiled, and TCRdb retains in-frame clones only, with some absent. The sample yields around 340,000 clones, 75% to 90% seen once. The sample consisted of peripheral blood. The source of these receptors is a woman in her sixties or seventies with COVID-19, enrolled during active disease.

The rearrangement joins TRBV30 to TRBJ2-7; 12 bases are a match to TRBD2. The germline V gene encodes CDR1 GTSNPN and CDR2 SVGIG (reference sequence). J gave up 5 bases and V 0 bases, and 5 bases lay outside the gene matches. This CDR3 has 15 amino acids. The CDR3: CAWSVRTSGVNEQYF. The CDR3 DNA is TGTGCCTGGAGTGTACGGACTAGCGGGGTCAACGAGCAGTACTTC. The variable domain in full, completed from reference TRBV30 and TRBJ2-7, reads SQTIHQWPATLVQPVGSPLSLECTVEGTSNPNLYWYRQAAGRGLQLLFYSVGIGQISSEVPQNLSASRPQDRQFILSSKKLLLSDSGFYLCAWSVRTSGVNEQYFGPGTRLTVT.

The chain links TRBV12-3 or TRBV12-4 to TRBJ2-7; D is unclear. Between the trimmed V and J ends, which lost 2 bases and 4 bases, there was a span of 9 bases. The CDR3 has 13 amino acids. CDR3 in amino acids: CASSLTEQYEQYF. CDR3 in DNA: TGTGCCAGCAGTTTAACAGAACAATACGAGCAGTACTTC.

The chain links TRBV19 to TRBJ2-7; 10 nucleotides line up with TRBD1. Germline V gene data show CDR1 as LNHDA and CDR2 as SQIVND (reference sequence). This CDR3 is 16 amino acids long. With 6 bases clipped from V and 4 bases from J, the junction kept 12 bases outside the gene matches. Written as DNA, the CDR3 is TGTGCCAGTAGCTTAACGTGGACAGGGGGTTGGTACGAGCAGTACTTC. This translates into CASSLTWTGGWYEQYF.